These 27 T cell receptor beta chains share one sample of origin, sequenced in a study of cytotoxic CD8 clonotypes in ibrutinib-treated CLL (dated by TCRdb to the early 2020s). The library relied on the immunoSEQ multiplex PCR assay. Entries here come from immuneACCESS through TCRdb and include only in-frame sequences with V and J called. Some clones fail to appear in such tables; in the studies checked, an unresolved V gene covers under half of the shortfall, and the cause of the remainder is unknown. Across this sample there are under 300,000 clones, with roughly 76% seen only once. The ten biggest clones cover about 5.8% of the sample. Per the publication, the time point label means: progressive disease on ibrutinib. The sequenced sample was PBMCs, obtained at disease progression, from a patient treated with ibrutinib. The receptors shown here come from a human donor with chronic lymphocytic leukemia.

J is TRBJ1-2 and V is TRBV25-1, with no clear D. Germline V lookup: CDR1 MGHDK, CDR2 SYGVNS. CDR3 size: 13 residues. V was trimmed by 5 bases and J by 5 bases, leaving 12 bases between them. CDR3 protein: CASSPGLRYGYTF. CDR3 in DNA: TGTGCCAGCAGTCCGGGGTTAAGGTATGGCTACACCTTC.

This clone was observed a single time. The chain is built from TRBV11-2 and TRBJ2-7; a possible D gene is TRBD1 (5 bases). The V end was cut by 5 bases, the J end by 2 bases, with 16 bases between. The V gene's germline CDR1 is SGHAT and CDR2 FQNNGV. CDR3 length equals 15 residues. CDR3 DNA sequence: TGTGCCAGCAGCCAGGGTGGAATATCGGCCTACGAGCAGTACTTC. Protein product: CASSQGGISAYEQYF.

V gene TRBV7-2 combines with J gene TRBJ1-2; 10 nucleotides line up with TRBD1. Germline-derived CDR1 and CDR2 are SGHTA and FQGNSA. With 0 bases clipped from V and 5 bases from J, the junction kept 9 bases outside the gene matches. CDR3 length: 17 residues. CDR3 sequence reads: CASSLAPTGTGAYGYTF. The CDR3 nucleotides read TGTGCCAGCAGCTTAGCACCAACCGGGACAGGGGCTTATGGCTACACCTTC. The whole variable domain, remainder taken from reference TRBV7-2 and TRBJ1-2, is GAGVSQSPSNKVTEKGKDVELRCDPISGHTALYWYRQSLGQGLEFLIYFQGNSAPDKSGLPSDRFSAERTGGSVSTLTIQRTQQEDSAVYLCASSLAPTGTGAYGYTFGSGTRLTVV.

This clone was counted between two and nine times. The chain has TRBV2 and TRBJ1-4; the D is unclear. Germline CDR1 SNHLY, CDR2 FYNNEI. The CDR3 spans 13 residues. Between the trimmed V and J ends, which lost 8 bases and 8 bases, there was a span of 15 bases. The CDR3, as DNA: TGTGCCAGCGAGAAGGGTTTGGGGGAAAAACTGTTTTTT. This encodes CASEKGLGEKLFF.

The CDR3 bases are TGTGCCAGCAGCCCGGCTTGGGGCTGGAACGAGCAGTACTTC. Encoded protein: CASSPAWGWNEQYF. The chain joins TRBV9 to TRBJ2-7, with a weak D call TRBD1 (5 bases). This CDR3 has 14 residues. The V and J ends lost 4 bases and 5 bases respectively, with 16 bases between them. Looked up from germline, CDR1 is SGDLS and CDR2 is YYNGEE.

The V and J genes are TRBV29-1 and TRBJ2-2; 12 bases agree with TRBD2. Germline CDR1 reads SQVTM; CDR2 reads ANQGSEA. This CDR3 comprises 14 residues. Germline trimming cut 4 bases from V and 4 bases from J; bases unmatched to any gene: 1. This CDR3 is CSVVGLAGTGELFF. CDR3 bases: TGCAGCGTTGTGGGACTAGCGGGCACCGGGGAGCTGTTTTTT.

This clone is a singleton in its sample. This chain links TRBV10-3 with TRBJ2-3; D may be TRBD2 (5 bases). The V gene's germline CDR1 is ENHRY and CDR2 SYGVKD. V lost 3 bases, J lost 3 bases, and 13 bases lay in between. This CDR3 is built from 15 residues. The CDR3 loop reads CAISDRGVGTDTQYF. As DNA, the CDR3 is TGTGCCATCAGTGACCGGGGAGTTGGTACAGATACGCAGTATTTT.

This clone was recorded only once. This chain connects TRBV4-1 to TRBJ2-7; D possibly matches TRBD1 or TRBD2 (5 bases each). CDR3 size: 14 residues. Germline-derived CDR1 and CDR2 are MGHRA and YSYEKL. The ends were cut back, 0 bases at V and 3 bases at J, with 9 bases in the middle. The CDR3 nucleotides read TGCGCCAGCAGCCAAGAGTGGGGGAACTACGAGCAGTACTTC. It is translated as CASSQEWGNYEQYF.

V and J are TRBV4-1 and TRBJ1-2; 7 bases are a match to TRBD1. Trimming took 1 base from V and 6 from J; bases not matched to a gene: 5. The CDR3 totals 14 residues. Germline V gene data show CDR1 as MGHRA and CDR2 as YSYEKL. The CDR3 loop reads CASSQVSRGNGYTF. CDR3 in DNA: TGCGCCAGCAGCCAAGTCAGCAGGGGGAATGGCTACACCTTC.

The chain carries TRBV5-6 and TRBJ2-2; possible D gene TRBD2, 5 bases. Trimming cost V 1 base and J 6 bases, with 16 bases left between them. The CDR3 contains 16 residues. In germline, CDR1 is SGHDT, CDR2 YYEEEE. CDR3 DNA: TGTGCCAGCAGCTTGAGGAGGTCGGGATGGTCCGGGGAGCTGTTTTTT. Its translation is CASSLRRSGWSGELFF.

V usage is TRBV7-4 and J usage is TRBJ1-2; no definite D call. The CDR3 loop spans 15 amino acids. Trimming took 5 bases from V and 3 from J, leaving 16 bases between them. Germline V CDR1 and CDR2: SGHVT, SQSDAQ. DNA of the CDR3: TGTGCCAGCAGCCTCCTCGGAAAGGTGCACTATGGCTACACCTTC. Translated: CASSLLGKVHYGYTF. Complete variable domain (other parts from reference TRBV7-4 and TRBJ1-2): GAGVSQSPRYKVAKRGRDVALRCDSISGHVTLYWYRQTLGQGSEVLTYSQSDAQRDKSGRPSGRFSAERPERSVSTLKIQRTEQGDSAVYLCASSLLGKVHYGYTFGSGTRLTVV.

This clone was detected once. The rearrangement joins TRBV9 to TRBJ2-3; D may match TRBD1 or TRBD2 (6 bases each). In germline, CDR1 is SGDLS, CDR2 YYNGEE. The V end lost 0 bases, the J end lost 1 base, and 15 bases lay between the germline ends. The CDR3 loop spans 17 amino acids. CDR3 nucleotide sequence: TGTGCCAGCAGCGTAGACTCGAGGGGGGTCGGCACAGATACGCAGTATTTT. It specifies CASSVDSRGVGTDTQYF.

There are a few counts of this clone. Other DNA variants within this sample encode the same CDR3. The V call is TRBV7-9, the J call TRBJ2-1; no clear D. This CDR3 contains 11 residues. The ends were cut back, 3 bases at V and 7 bases at J, with 4 bases in the middle. Germline CDR1 and CDR2: SEHNR and FQNEAQ (reference sequence). DNA of the CDR3: TGTGCCAGCAGCTTTGGTAATGAGCAGTTCTTC. It codes for CASSFGNEQFF.

This clone has at least ten counts. The same CDR3 can be traced to other DNA sequences in this sample. The V and J genes are TRBV2 and TRBJ2-7; D is unresolved. CDR3 length: 11 amino acids. Looked up from germline, CDR1 is SNHLY and CDR2 is FYNNEI. V dropped 4 bases and J dropped 5 bases, with 6 bases sitting between them. The CDR3 nucleotides read TGTGCCAGCAGTGGGTTCGACGAGCAGTACTTC. This translates into CASSGFDEQYF.

The chain uses TRBV19 and TRBJ2-5, with 13 nucleotides matching TRBD2. CDR3 length equals 18 residues. Germline trimming cut 9 bases from V and 2 bases from J; bases unmatched to any gene: 15. The germline CDR1 and CDR2 sequences are LNHDA and SQIVND (reference sequence). CDR3 in amino acids: CASSNPHGTSGAQETQYF. In DNA, the CDR3 is TGTGCCAGCAGCAACCCTCACGGGACTAGCGGGGCTCAAGAGACCCAGTACTTC.

In nucleotides, the CDR3 is TGTGCCAGCAGCGCCTCAGCGAACACTGAAGCTTTCTTT. Its protein product is CASSASANTEAFF. The chain has TRBV7-6 and TRBJ1-1, with no clear D. The length of the CDR3 is 13 residues. V lost 5 bases and J 1 base, leaving 8 bases between the germline ends. The germline gives CDR1 SGHVS, CDR2 FNYEAQ.

Here the CDR3 reads CAIRRDYGYTF. The CDR3 bases are TGTGCCATCAGGAGGGACTATGGCTACACCTTC. The chain employs TRBV10-3 and TRBJ1-2; D gene unclear. Trimming removed 6 bases at V and 3 bases at J, with 5 bases between. CDR3 length: 11 residues. Germline CDR1 is ENHRY and CDR2 is SYGVKD.

CDR3 residues: CASSPGGTNEKLFF. CDR3 coding DNA: TGCGCCAGCAGCCCGGGGGGGACTAATGAAAAACTGTTTTTT. The rearrangement uses TRBV5-1 and TRBJ1-4; TRBD1 is a possible D gene (5 bases). The germline V gene has CDR1 SGHRS and CDR2 YFSETQ. V shed 4 bases and J shed 2 bases, with 9 bases lying between them. The CDR3 has 14 amino acids.

The genes are TRBV4-1 and TRBJ2-1; D unclear. Trimming removed 4 bases at V and 5 bases at J, with 15 bases between. The CDR3 has 15 amino acids. Germline lookup yields CDR1 MGHRA and CDR2 YSYEKL. CDR3 nucleotides: TGCGCCAGCAGCCTACACAGAGACCTAGACAATGAGCAGTTCTTC. Translation: CASSLHRDLDNEQFF.

The V call is TRBV5-1, the J call TRBJ2-7; tentative D call: TRBD1 (5 bases). The ends were cut back, 4 bases at V and 6 bases at J, with 17 bases in the middle. CDR3 length equals 14 residues. Germline V gene sequence: CDR1 SGHRS, CDR2 YFSETQ. The CDR3 here is CASSTRTQGSEQYF. The CDR3 DNA sequence: TGCGCCAGCAGCACCAGGACGCAGGGATCCGAGCAGTACTTC.

The chain combines TRBV27 with TRBJ1-2; D is ambiguous. CDR1 and CDR2 (germline): MNHEY, SMNVEV (reference sequence). This CDR3 spans 14 amino acids. V was pared by 5 bases and J by 3 bases, with 13 bases between. CDR3: CASSPGHLYYGYTF. In nucleotides, the CDR3 is TGTGCCAGCAGTCCTGGGCACCTATACTATGGCTACACCTTC.

The rearrangement links TRBV19 to TRBJ1-6; D is perhaps TRBD1 (6 bases). This CDR3 region has 17 residues. V gave up 5 bases and J gave up 0 bases, with 14 bases separating them. Germline V gene lookup returns CDR1 LNHDA and CDR2 SQIVND (reference sequence). The CDR3 region is CASSVRDILSYNSPLHF. The DNA of the CDR3 is TGTGCCAGTAGTGTCCGGGACATCCTCTCCTATAATTCACCCCTCCACTTT. The full variable domain, completed using reference TRBV19 and TRBJ1-6, is DGGITQSPKYLFRKEGQNVTLSCEQNLNHDAMYWYRQDPGQGLRLIYYSQIVNDFQKGDIAEGYSVSREKKESFPLTVTSAQKNPTAFYLCASSVRDILSYNSPLHFGNGTRLTVT.

The chain joins TRBV15 to TRBJ2-7; the match to TRBD1 covers 8 bases. The V and J ends lost 4 bases and 7 bases, in that order; junction bases with no gene match: 6. The CDR3 spans 13 residues. Germline CDR1 reads LNHNV; CDR2 reads YYDKDF (reference sequence). The CDR3 here is CATSKRQGSEQYF. The CDR3 DNA sequence: TGTGCCACCAGCAAGAGACAGGGGTCTGAGCAGTACTTC.

V usage is TRBV6-6 and J usage is TRBJ2-3; 7 nucleotides agree with TRBD1. This CDR3 is built from 14 residues. Trimming cost V 6 bases and J 4 bases; bases outside gene matches: 7. Germline assignment: CDR1 MNHNY and CDR2 SVGAGI (reference sequence). The CDR3 DNA sequence: TGTGCCAGCAGCCCAACACAGGGGCCAGATACGCAGTATTTT. Protein: CASSPTQGPDTQYF.

The rearrangement joins TRBV29-1 to TRBJ2-1; D is unclear. Trimming took 7 bases from V and 7 from J, leaving 23 bases between them. CDR1 and CDR2 from the germline V gene are SQVTM and ANQGSEA. The length of the CDR3 is 15 residues. The CDR3 reads CSGTTLGRVRNEQFF. CDR3 nucleotides: TGCAGCGGCACAACTCTAGGCCGAGTAAGAAATGAGCAGTTCTTC.

J is TRBJ1-2 and V is TRBV5-6; D is unclear. Trimming took 4 bases from V and 7 from J, leaving 8 bases between them. Germline V gives CDR1 SGHDT, CDR2 YYEEEE. The CDR3 has 11 amino acids. CDR3 residues: CASSRTGGYTF. CDR3 sequence (DNA): TGTGCCAGCAGCCGGACGGGTGGCTACACCTTC.

V is TRBV5-1 and J is TRBJ2-3; 7 positions agree with TRBD1. The CDR3 consists of 16 residues. The J segment lost 4 bases and the V segment lost 2 bases, leaving 10 bases of the junction unmatched. The germline V gene has CDR1 SGHRS and CDR2 YFSETQ. The CDR3 region has the DNA TGCGCCAGCAGCTTCGGGACAGTTCTCCTAGCAGATACGCAGTATTTT. It yields the protein CASSFGTVLLADTQYF.